Listed below are T cell receptor beta chains from one sample, sequenced in a study of T cells in Graves' hyperthyroidism and ophthalmopathy. Using its own MiXCR run on the multiplex PCR reads, TCRdb lists one record per CDR3 protein. This sample has roughly 700,000 distinct CDR3 sequences, with approximately 14% found just once. Sequenced input: blood. These receptors were collected from a woman aged 18-29 years with Graves' hyperthyroidism. Both conserved end residues are part of each CDR3. The D gene is left open where the match is weak. Expanded clones get a size class; other rows say once, few or many, or leave the size out.

CDR3nt	CDR3aa	abundance	d_gene	v_gene	j_gene
TGTGCCAGCAAGGCTAGCGGGATGGTCGAGCAGTACTTC	CASKASGMVEQYF	few	TRBD2	TRBV6-1	TRBJ2-7
TGTGCCAGCAGTTACCGAGCGGGGGGACCAACAGATACGCAGTATTTT	CASSYRAGGPTDTQYF	.	TRBD2	TRBV6-2/TRBV6-3	TRBJ2-3
TGTGCCAGCAGCCAAGACCTGACTAGCGGGACCCACAATGAGCAGTTCTTC	CASSQDLTSGTHNEQFF	many	TRBD2	TRBV3-1	TRBJ2-1
TGTGCCAGCAGCTTAGCCCACAGGGAGTCTAACTATGGCTACACCTTC	CASSLAHRESNYGYTF	few	.	TRBV7-2	TRBJ1-2
TGTGCCAGCAGGGTATCACAGGGAGCCGGGGAGCTGTTTTTT	CASRVSQGAGELFF	few	.	TRBV6-2/TRBV6-3	TRBJ2-2
TGTGCCAGCAGCCCCCGGGGGGGTTACAGAGAGCAGTACTTC	CASSPRGGYREQYF	few	TRBD2	TRBV11-2	TRBJ2-7
TGTGCCAGCAGCGAAGGACAGTTATTCTATGGCTACACCTTC	CASSEGQLFYGYTF	many	.	TRBV28	TRBJ1-2
TGTGCCAGCTCCCGGACAGGGGCTGAAGCTTTCTTT	CASSRTGAEAFF	many	TRBD1	TRBV3-1	TRBJ1-1
TGTGCCAGCAGCTTAGCCAGGGGGGCCAACGTCCTGACTTTC	CASSLARGANVLTF	.	.	TRBV13	TRBJ2-6
TGTGCCAGCAGTCGTATTACGGGGGCCGGGCAGCCCCAGCATTTT	CASSRITGAGQPQHF	few	.	TRBV6-1	TRBJ1-5
TGTGCCAGCTCACCATATCCCGGGACTAGCGGCTCCTACGAGCAGTACTTC	CASSPYPGTSGSYEQYF	.	TRBD2	TRBV18	TRBJ2-7
TGCAGTGCTGCATACACTGAAGCTTTCTTT	CSAAYTEAFF	.	.	TRBV20-1	TRBJ1-1
TGTGCCAGCATTAAAGGGACTAGCGGGTCTTCTTCCTGGGCCTACGAGCAGTACTTC	CASIKGTSGSSSWAYEQYF	many	TRBD2	TRBV6-1	TRBJ2-7
TGTGCCAGCAGTTTCGGGCTCGCCAGGGCTCATGGCTACACCTTC	CASSFGLARAHGYTF	few	.	TRBV28	TRBJ1-2
TGTGCCAGCAGCCAGGTGCAGACGTTCGGAAGCTCACCCCTCCACTTT	CASSQVQTFGSSPLHF	.	.	TRBV3-1	TRBJ1-6
TGTGCCGGCAGTCCCAACCCCGGGGGGGGGGAGACCCAGTACTTC	CAGSPNPGGGETQYF	.	TRBD2	TRBV28	TRBJ2-5
TGCGCCAGCATGGGCCGGAGCCACACAGATACGCAGTATTTT	CASMGRSHTDTQYF	many	.	TRBV5-1	TRBJ2-3
TGTGCCAGCAGTTCCTCTAGCGGCCAGAGCTCCTACGAGCAGTACTTC	CASSSSSGQSSYEQYF	many	TRBD2	TRBV7-9	TRBJ2-7
TGTGCCAGCAGTGAAGCCTTGGGACAGGGGAGTTCACCCCTCCACTTT	CASSEALGQGSSPLHF	.	TRBD1	TRBV2	TRBJ1-6
TGTGCCAGCAGCCATGGGCTAGCGGAAGAGACCCAGTACTTC	CASSHGLAEETQYF	many	TRBD2	TRBV3-1	TRBJ2-5
TGTGCCAGCAGCCCCGACGGCGGTTACACTGAAGCTTTCTTT	CASSPDGGYTEAFF	many	.	TRBV3-1	TRBJ1-1
TGTGCCAGCAGTGAAGGAATAGCGGGAGCCCTGAACACCGGGGAGCTGTTTTTT	CASSEGIAGALNTGELFF	many	TRBD2	TRBV6-1	TRBJ2-2
TGTGCCAGCAGTAACCACGGGACGCCTTCTGGAAACACCATATATTTT	CASSNHGTPSGNTIYF	many	.	TRBV6-2/TRBV6-3	TRBJ1-3
TGTGCCAGCGCTAGATGGGGGGACGAGACCCAGTACTTC	CASARWGDETQYF	.	.	TRBV5-6	TRBJ2-5
TGCAGTGCGAGGGGGACTAGCGGTACCTACGAGCAGTACTTC	CSARGTSGTYEQYF	.	TRBD2	TRBV20-1	TRBJ2-7
TGTGCCAGCAGCTTAGCGTGGGGACAGGGCAATGAGCAGTTCTTC	CASSLAWGQGNEQFF	many	TRBD1	TRBV7-2	TRBJ2-1
TGTGCCAGCGGGAACAGCTTGAACACTGAAGCTTTCTTT	CASGNSLNTEAFF	many	.	TRBV3-1	TRBJ1-1
TGTGCCACCAGTGATTTAAGGGGGTCTAGCGGGAACACCGGGGAGCTGTTTTTT	CATSDLRGSSGNTGELFF	.	.	TRBV24-1	TRBJ2-2
TGCAGCGTTGCTTCAGGACAGGGTTGGGACTATGGCTACACCTTC	CSVASGQGWDYGYTF	few	TRBD1	TRBV29-1	TRBJ1-2
TGTGCCAGCAGCGATACAGGGTACTATGGCTACACCTTC	CASSDTGYYGYTF	many	.	TRBV3-1	TRBJ1-2
TGTGCCACCAGTAAAGAAGGACAGAGCTATGGCTACACCTTC	CATSKEGQSYGYTF	many	.	TRBV24-1	TRBJ1-2
TGTGCCAGCAGCTCCCAGGTCGGCAGGGGCTATGGCTACACCTTC	CASSSQVGRGYGYTF	.	.	TRBV7-9	TRBJ1-2
TGTGCCAGCAGCTTTTCCTCTACTTTGAACACTGAAGCTTTCTTT	CASSFSSTLNTEAFF	many	.	TRBV7-2	TRBJ1-1
TGTGCCACCAGTAAAGCGGGATGGTACGAGCAGTACTTC	CATSKAGWYEQYF	once	TRBD2	TRBV24-1	TRBJ2-7
TGTGCCAGCAGCGTCAACGGTGGAGGGGCCGGGGAGCTGTTTTTT	CASSVNGGGAGELFF	many	.	TRBV7-8	TRBJ2-2
TGTGCCAGCAGCTTAGCCACAGGACGCCTCAATCAGCCCCAGCATTTT	CASSLATGRLNQPQHF	.	.	TRBV7-2	TRBJ1-5
TGTGCCAGCAGCCACGTTACGCAGTATTTT	CASSHVTQYF	many	.	TRBV11-2	TRBJ2-3
TGCGCCAGCAGCTTTGGGAACAGACAAGAGACCCAGTACTTC	CASSFGNRQETQYF	few	.	TRBV5-1	TRBJ2-5
TGTGCCAGCAGAGATTGGACGGAGACTCACTATGGCTACACCTTC	CASRDWTETHYGYTF	few	.	TRBV6-1	TRBJ1-2
TGTGCCAGCAGTTCCAGGGGGCGGCTCAATGAGCAGTTCTTC	CASSSRGRLNEQFF	.	TRBD1	TRBV6-1	TRBJ2-1